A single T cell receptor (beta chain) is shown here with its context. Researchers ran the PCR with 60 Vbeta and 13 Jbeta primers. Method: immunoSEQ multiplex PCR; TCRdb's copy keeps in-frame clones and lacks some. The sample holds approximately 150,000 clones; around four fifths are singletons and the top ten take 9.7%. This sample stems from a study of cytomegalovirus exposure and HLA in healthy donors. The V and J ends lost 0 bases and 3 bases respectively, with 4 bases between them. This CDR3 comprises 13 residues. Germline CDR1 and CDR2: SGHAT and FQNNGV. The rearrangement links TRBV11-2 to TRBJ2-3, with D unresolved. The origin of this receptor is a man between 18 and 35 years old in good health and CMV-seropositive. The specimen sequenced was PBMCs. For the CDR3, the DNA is TGTGCCAGCAGCTTAGATCGGACAGATACGCAGTATTTT. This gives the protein CASSLDRTDTQYF.